Listed below are T cell receptor beta chains from one sample, sequenced in a study of T-cell reconstitution after alpha-beta-depleted transplantation in children. TCRdb passed the PCR reads through MiXCR, listing each CDR3 protein once. The data show around 500,000 distinct CDR3 sequences, approximately 12% seen once. Source: PBMCs from the stem cell graft donor, taken from the stem cell graft. The receptor set was obtained from a human donor who donated a stem cell graft to a child with combined immunodeficiency. Each CDR3 is given with its conserved first and last residue. D genes are given only for firm matches. Some rows have no size entry. The others give once, few or many, or a class for an expanded clone.

>TRBV5-5|NA|NA|TRBJ2-2
TGTGCCAGCAGCGAGAACCCAGGGTTCGGGGAGCTGTTTTTT
CASSENPGFGELFF
>TRBV24-1|TRBD1|NA|TRBJ2-7
TGTGCCACCAGTGACAAGGAGGACAGGGCCTACGAGCAGTACTTC
CATSDKEDRAYEQYF
>TRBV4-3|NA|few|TRBJ1-2
TGCGCCAGCAGCCAAGACCCGGAACGGACCGTGGCTGTCCACTATGGCTACACCTTC
CASSQDPERTVAVHYGYTF
>TRBV5-1|TRBD1|NA|TRBJ1-1
TGCGCCAGCAGCTTCCGACAGGGGAACACTGAAGCTTTCTTT
CASSFRQGNTEAFF
>TRBV12-3/TRBV12-4|NA|NA|TRBJ2-3
TGTGCCAGCAGCCTAGAGTTGTCAGGGGCTGCAGATACGCAGTATTTT
CASSLELSGAADTQYF
>TRBV15|NA|NA|TRBJ1-6
TGTGCCACCAGCGTAGGACAGAATAATTCACCCCTCCACTTT
CATSVGQNNSPLHF
>TRBV29-1|NA|NA|TRBJ2-3
TGCAGCGTCGTCCCCGCGCCTAGCTGGCAGGGGGATACGCAGTATTTT
CSVVPAPSWQGDTQYF
>TRBV12-3/TRBV12-4|TRBD2|few|TRBJ2-3
TGTGCCAGCAGTCCCTTGGGGCGGGAGGGCCTAAATACGCAGTATTTT
CASSPLGREGLNTQYF
>TRBV7-2|NA|NA|TRBJ2-5
TGTGCCAGCAGCTTAGATCTGGTAGGAAGAGAGACCCAGTACTTC
CASSLDLVGRETQYF
>TRBV12-5|NA|NA|TRBJ2-1
TGTGCTAGTGGTTTTAACAGCTTCTACAATGAGCAGTTCTTC
CASGFNSFYNEQFF
>TRBV7-8|TRBD1|NA|TRBJ2-7
TGTGCCAGCAGTACAGGGGCTAACGAGCAGTACTTC
CASSTGANEQYF
>TRBV7-2|NA|many|TRBJ1-1
TGTGCCAGCAGCTTAGGTCTCCCCGGTGGCACTGAAGCTTTCTTT
CASSLGLPGGTEAFF
>TRBV4-2|NA|few|TRBJ2-1
TGTGCCAGCAGCCACGGGGACGTCTACAATGAGCAGTTCTTC
CASSHGDVYNEQFF
>TRBV9|TRBD1|NA|TRBJ2-2
TGTGCCAGCAGCGTAGCGACAGGGTACAACGCCGGGGAGCTGTTTTTT
CASSVATGYNAGELFF
>TRBV7-2|NA|NA|TRBJ2-1
TGTGCCAGCAGCTTAGCCCGGACTACTTACAATGAGCAGTTCTTC
CASSLARTTYNEQFF